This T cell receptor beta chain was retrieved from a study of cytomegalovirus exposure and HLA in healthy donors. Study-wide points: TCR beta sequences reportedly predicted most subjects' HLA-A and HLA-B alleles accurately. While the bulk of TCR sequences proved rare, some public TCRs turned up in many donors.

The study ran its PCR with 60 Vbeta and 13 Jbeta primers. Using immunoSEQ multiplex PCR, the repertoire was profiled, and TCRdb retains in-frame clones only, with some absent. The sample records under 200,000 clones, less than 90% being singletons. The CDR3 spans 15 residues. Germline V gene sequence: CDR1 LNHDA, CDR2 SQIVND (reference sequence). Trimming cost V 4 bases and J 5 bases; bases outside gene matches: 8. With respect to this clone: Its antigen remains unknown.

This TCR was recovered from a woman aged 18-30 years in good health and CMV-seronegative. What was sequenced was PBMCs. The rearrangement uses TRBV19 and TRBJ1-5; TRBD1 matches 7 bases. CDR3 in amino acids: CASSNDREWDQPQHF. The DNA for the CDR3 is TGTGCCAGTAGTAACGACAGGGAGTGGGATCAGCCCCAGCATTTT.